Listed here is a single TCR beta chain. This specimen belongs to a study of OX40 agonist ivuxolimab in advanced cancers. Across the whole study: Clinicians treated patients with ivuxolimab, an agonistic anti-OX40 (CD134) antibody. Hepatocellular carcinoma, melanoma, renal cell or head and neck cancer affected the dose-escalation patients.

Clones were sequenced by immunoSEQ multiplex PCR, and TCRdb holds only the in-frame ones, with some missing. Of some 82,000 clones listed, around 94% are singletons. The sequencing used CD4+ or CD8+ T cells sorted from blood, collected in a trial of the OX40 agonist ivuxolimab. The TCR was taken from an adult with an advanced solid tumor such as melanoma, head and neck, liver or kidney cancer.

This chain's CDR3 is CASSAGGPGDEQYF. For the CDR3, the DNA is TGTGCCAGCAGCGCGGGAGGGCCTGGGGACGAGCAGTACTTC. The rearrangement links TRBV9 to TRBJ2-7; 8 bases line up with TRBD2. V shed 3 bases and J 5 bases; nucleotides not matched to a gene: 7. There are 14 residues in the CDR3. Per germline, CDR1 SGDLS and CDR2 YYNGEE.